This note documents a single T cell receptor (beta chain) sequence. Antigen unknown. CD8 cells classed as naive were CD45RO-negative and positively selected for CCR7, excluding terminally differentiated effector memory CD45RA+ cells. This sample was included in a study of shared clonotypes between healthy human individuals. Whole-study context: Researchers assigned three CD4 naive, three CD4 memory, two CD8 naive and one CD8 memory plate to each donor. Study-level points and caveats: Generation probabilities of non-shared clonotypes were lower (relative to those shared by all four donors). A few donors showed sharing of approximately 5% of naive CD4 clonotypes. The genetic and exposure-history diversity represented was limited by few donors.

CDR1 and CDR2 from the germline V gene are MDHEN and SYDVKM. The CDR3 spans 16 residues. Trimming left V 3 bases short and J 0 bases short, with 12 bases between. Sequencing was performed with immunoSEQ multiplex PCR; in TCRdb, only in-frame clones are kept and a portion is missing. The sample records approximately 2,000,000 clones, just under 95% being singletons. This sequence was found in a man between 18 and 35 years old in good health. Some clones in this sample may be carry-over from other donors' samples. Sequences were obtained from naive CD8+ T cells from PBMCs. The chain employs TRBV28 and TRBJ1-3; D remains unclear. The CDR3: CASSFEGLGSGNTIYF. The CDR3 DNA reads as TGTGCCAGCAGTTTCGAAGGGCTCGGCTCTGGAAACACCATATATTTT.